This record covers a single T cell receptor (beta chain). In germline, CDR1 is SNHLY, CDR2 FYNNEI. This CDR3 is built from 16 residues. Trimming removed 0 bases from V and 0 bases from J, with 11 bases in between. These data originate in a study of control samples from healthy donors and cancer patients. Repertoires were generated with immunoSEQ multiplex PCR, while TCRdb's copy carries only in-frame clones and drops some. The sample consists of 70,000 or so clones, approximately 84% of them appearing once. The specimen sequenced was blood. The chain is built from TRBV2 and TRBJ1-2, with D possibly being TRBD1 (5 bases). The clonotype comes from a man between 45 and 60 years old in good health. CDR3 in amino acids: CASSEAGRAANYGYTF. Written as DNA, the CDR3 is TGTGCCAGCAGTGAAGCGGGCAGGGCAGCTAACTATGGCTACACCTTC. Drawing the rest from reference TRBV2 and TRBJ1-2, the complete variable domain is EPEVTQTPSHQVTQMGQEVILRCVPISNHLYFYWYRQILGQKVEFLVSFYNNEISEKSEIFDDQFSVERPDGSNFTLKIRSTKLEDSAMYFCASSEAGRAANYGYTFGSGTRLTVV.